The 27 T cell receptor beta chains in this list originate from one sample, sequenced in a study of blood T cells in healthy people across ages. Through a sample-barcoded 5' primer and a J-beta primer mix, a second PCR was run for about 6 to 12 cycles. Via MiXCR, TCRdb re-called the 5' RACE reads, giving one row per CDR3 protein. Of hundreds of thousands of distinct CDR3 sequences listed, about 30% are singletons. Sequencing was carried out using blood. These receptor sequences come from a woman aged 80 or over in good health.

This clonotype has ten or more counts. The chain links TRBV3-1 to TRBJ2-3, with 7 nucleotides matching TRBD2. This CDR3 spans 17 amino acids. The V gene's germline CDR1 is LGHDT and CDR2 YNNKEL (reference sequence). The V and J ends lost 4 bases and 0 bases, in that order; junction bases with no gene match: 10. CDR3 sequence (DNA): TGTGCCAGCAGCCTCTTCCCTAGCGGTTCTAGCACAGATACGCAGTATTTT. As protein: CASSLFPSGSSTDTQYF.

This clonotype was seen a few times. The rearrangement uses TRBV5-1 and TRBJ1-1, with 7 bases aligning to TRBD1. The germline CDR1 and CDR2 sequences are SGHRS and YFSETQ. Trimming cost V 5 bases and J 5 bases; bases outside gene matches: 9. This CDR3 spans 14 amino acids. CDR3 DNA: TGCGCCAGCAGGCCCGAGTTGACAGGGACTGAAGCTTTCTTT. Protein product: CASRPELTGTEAFF.

This clonotype was observed many times. The chain is built from TRBV20-1 and TRBJ2-5; 14 nucleotides line up with TRBD2. Germline V gene sequence: CDR1 DFQATT, CDR2 SNEGSKA (reference sequence). This CDR3 region has 16 residues. With 0 bases clipped from V and 5 bases from J, the junction kept 5 bases outside the gene matches. The CDR3, as DNA: TGCAGTGCTAGAGAGACTAGCGGGGGGGCAGGGGAGACCCAGTACTTC. Protein: CSARETSGGAGETQYF.

For the CDR3, the DNA is TGTGCCAGCAGCTTAGGCAGACTAGCGGGGGGGCTTCGAGAGACCCAGTACTTC. It translates to CASSLGRLAGGLRETQYF. The chain employs TRBV7-2 and TRBJ2-7; TRBD2 matches at 14 bases. Matching the DNA end better, TRBJ2-5 makes the J call doubtful. There are 18 residues in the CDR3. Germline loops: CDR1 SGHTA, CDR2 FQGNSA.

The gene calls are TRBV5-8 and TRBJ1-1; possible D gene TRBD1, 6 bases. Germline V gene lookup returns CDR1 SGHTS and CDR2 YDEGEE. This CDR3 region has 16 residues. Trimming took 0 bases from V and 1 from J, leaving 13 bases between them. The CDR3 spells CASSLAGEGGNTEAFF. In nucleotides, the CDR3 is TGTGCCAGCAGCTTGGCAGGAGAGGGGGGGAACACTGAAGCTTTCTTT.

This clonotype was seen at least ten times. This chain joins TRBV9 and TRBJ2-3; TRBD1 matches at 9 bases. Germline trimming cut 4 bases from V and 2 bases from J; bases unmatched to any gene: 11. Germline CDR1 and CDR2: SGDLS and YYNGEE. The CDR3 length is 17 residues. This CDR3 is CASSRTPGQGITDTQYF. In DNA, the CDR3 is TGTGCCAGCAGCCGAACGCCGGGACAGGGAATCACAGATACGCAGTATTTT.

Concerning this clonotype: A much larger clone sits a single nucleotide away, making a read error possible. The chain couples TRBV11-1 to TRBJ2-5; TRBD1 matches 9 bases. The CDR3 consists of 15 residues. CDR1 and CDR2 (germline): SGHAT, FQDESV (reference sequence). CDR3 nucleotides: TGTGCCGGCAGCTCTCGGGGACAGGGAACGGAGACCCAGTACTTC. Translated, it gives CAGSSRGQGTETQYF.

This clonotype has ten or more counts. V is TRBV7-2 and J is TRBJ1-1; no definite D call. The CDR3 extends over 15 amino acids. The germline V gene has CDR1 SGHTA and CDR2 FQGNSA. Trimming removed 3 bases at V and 1 base at J, with 12 bases between. The DNA of the CDR3 is TGTGCCAGCAGCTTTTCCAGCCGCTCGAACACTGAAGCTTTCTTT. This codes for CASSFSSRSNTEAFF.

This clonotype was counted ten times or more. The chain employs TRBV7-8 and TRBJ2-5, with 9 bases fitting TRBD2. V was clipped by 5 bases and J by 0 bases; unmatched bases: 10. Germline V gives CDR1 SGHVS, CDR2 FQNEAQ. This CDR3 is built from 17 residues. For the CDR3, the DNA is TGTGCCAGCAGCCCTGGGGTAGCGGGAGAACACCAAGAGACCCAGTACTTC. This translates into CASSPGVAGEHQETQYF.

As to this clonotype: Since a much larger clone is just one base distant, this may be a read error. The J gene is TRBJ1-2, the V gene TRBV5-1; unclear D gene. Between the trimmed V and J ends, which lost 4 bases and 6 bases, there was a span of 13 bases. Germline V gene lookup returns CDR1 SGHRS and CDR2 YFSETQ. The CDR3 is 13 amino acids. The DNA for the CDR3 is TGCGCCAGCAGCGGGGAAGAGGTAGATGGCTACACCTTC. As protein: CASSGEEVDGYTF.

In its sample, this clonotype was seen once. The chain couples TRBV20-1 to TRBJ2-3; no clear D. V shed 3 bases and J shed 7 bases, with 11 bases lying between them. This CDR3 has 12 residues. Germline V lookup: CDR1 DFQATT, CDR2 SNEGSKA (reference sequence). The DNA for the CDR3 is TGCAGTGCTAGCAGTGGTCCCAATACGCAGTATTTT. Translating it yields CSASSGPNTQYF.

This clonotype occurred a few times. This chain uses TRBV6-5 with TRBJ1-1; TRBD1 matches at 7 bases. Germline loops: CDR1 MNHEY, CDR2 SVGAGI. The length of the CDR3 is 14 residues. Trimming cost V 8 bases and J 1 base; bases outside gene matches: 7. The DNA of the CDR3 is TGTGCCAGCCGTCTCGGACAGGCGAACACTGAAGCTTTCTTT. It specifies CASRLGQANTEAFF.

The chain employs TRBV4-1 and TRBJ2-5, with 8 bases identical to TRBD1. Germline lookup yields CDR1 MGHRA and CDR2 YSYEKL. The V gene end was trimmed by 2 bases and the J gene end by 5 bases; junction bases not matched to a gene: 4. The CDR3 contains 14 residues. This chain's CDR3 is CASSQHRDRETQYF. The CDR3 DNA sequence: TGCGCCAGCAGCCAACACAGGGACAGGGAGACCCAGTACTTC.

The table lists this clonotype with many counts. The gene calls are TRBV12-3 or TRBV12-4 and TRBJ2-5, with D perhaps assigned TRBD1 or TRBD2 (5 bases each). The V end was cut by 8 bases, the J end by 7 bases, with 23 bases between. The CDR3 length is 15 residues. CDR3 protein: CASGLVDTGAGTQYF. In DNA, the CDR3 is TGTGCCAGCGGGTTGGTGGACACCGGGGCGGGGACCCAGTACTTC.

This clonotype has a count of ten or more. The chain recombines TRBV20-1 with TRBJ1-2; D is ambiguous. Germline CDR1 reads DFQATT; CDR2 reads SNEGSKA (reference sequence). The CDR3 is 13 amino acids. Trimming took off 1 base at V and 8 bases at J, with 14 bases between the two ends. The CDR3, as DNA: TGCAGTGCTAGAGTAGACTACGGGAGGGGCTACACCTTC. Its translation: CSARVDYGRGYTF.

Worth noting for this clonotype: This may stem from a read error, because a much larger clone lies one nucleotide away. J is TRBJ1-2 and V is TRBV4-2, with no clear D. Per germline, CDR1 LGHNA and CDR2 YNFKEQ. CDR3 length: 15 residues. Between the trimmed V and J ends, which lost 3 bases and 2 bases, there was a span of 13 bases. This CDR3 is CASSHYEAGNYGYTF. The CDR3 DNA is TGTGCCAGCAGCCATTATGAAGCGGGGAACTATGGCTACACCTTC.

This clonotype has only a few counts. V gene TRBV6-1 combines with J gene TRBJ1-6; no reliable D call. The CDR3 totals 12 residues. The V end was cut by 8 bases, the J end by 14 bases, with 16 bases between. Germline-derived CDR1 and CDR2 are MNHNS and SASEGT. The CDR3: CASRTDLGTLHF. Here the CDR3 DNA reads TGTGCCAGCCGGACGGACTTGGGAACCCTCCACTTT.

This clonotype was recorded a few times. V is TRBV14 and J is TRBJ2-3; the match to TRBD1 covers 8 bases. Trimming took 0 bases from V and 4 from J; bases not matched to a gene: 3. Germline V gene data show CDR1 as SGHDN and CDR2 as FVKESK. There are 15 residues in the CDR3. CDR3 nucleotides: TGTGCCAGCAGCCAAGAGGTCAGGGGGCCAGATACGCAGTATTTT. As protein: CASSQEVRGPDTQYF.

This clonotype was picked up a small number of times. A junction boundary mismatches the germline segment, possibly from a read error. The chain employs TRBV27 and TRBJ1-1; D gene unclear. Germline assignment: CDR1 MNHEY and CDR2 SMNVEV (reference sequence). The CDR3 sequence is 14 residues long. CDR3 protein: CATRQNRVNTEAFF. The DNA of the CDR3 is TGTGCCACTCGGCAAAATCGGGTGAATACTGAAGCTTTCTTT.

In its sample, this clonotype was seen many times. The V and J genes are TRBV3-1 and TRBJ2-7, with a weak D call TRBD1 (6 bases). Germline values: CDR1 LGHDT, CDR2 YNNKEL (reference sequence). Trimming left V 1 base short and J 3 bases short, with 10 bases between. This CDR3 comprises 14 residues. CDR3 sequence reads: CASSQVARGYEQYF. CDR3 DNA: TGTGCCAGCAGCCAAGTCGCCAGGGGCTACGAGCAGTACTTC.

This clonotype was counted between two and nine times. The rearrangement uses TRBV29-1 and TRBJ1-1; TRBD1 matches 7 bases. V trimming: 6 bases; J trimming: 7 bases; junction bases outside the gene matches: 8. Germline CDR1 is SQVTM and CDR2 is ANQGSEA. The CDR3 runs to 12 residues. The CDR3 DNA reads as TGCAGCGTGTCAGGGACAGTTCATGAAGCTTTCTTT. This sequence encodes CSVSGTVHEAFF.

This chain connects TRBV12-3 or TRBV12-4 to TRBJ1-2; 7 bases are a match to TRBD1. The CDR3 totals 13 residues. V lost 6 bases to trimming and J lost 4 bases; unmatched junction nucleotides: 5. CDR3 sequence reads: CASRARDSYGYTF. The CDR3, as DNA: TGTGCCAGCAGAGCAAGGGACAGCTATGGCTACACCTTC.

The genes are TRBV6-5 and TRBJ2-5, with D maybe TRBD2 (6 bases). In germline, CDR1 is MNHEY, CDR2 SVGAGI. V lost 7 bases to trimming and J lost 11 bases, with 14 bases between them. The CDR3 sequence is 11 residues long. CDR3 sequence: CASTLGGEQYF. The DNA of the CDR3 is TGTGCCAGCACCCTGGGGGGTGAGCAGTACTTC.

This clonotype was recorded many times. This chain uses TRBV20-1 with TRBJ2-3, with TRBD2 matching over 8 bases. This CDR3 is 16 amino acids long. CDR1 DFQATT and CDR2 SNEGSKA come from the germline V gene (reference sequence). V dropped 3 bases and J dropped 3; count of bases not matched to a gene: 11. The CDR3 DNA reads TGCAGTGCTAGCTTCCTAGCGGGCCGTAGTACAGATACGCAGTATTTT. Translated, it gives CSASFLAGRSTDTQYF.

The table lists this clonotype with many counts. V is TRBV11-3 and J is TRBJ2-5, with 8 bases aligning to TRBD2. Trimming removed 5 bases from V and 2 bases from J; junction bases left unmatched: 4. Germline CDR1 is SGHNT and CDR2 is YENEEA. There are 14 residues in the CDR3. CDR3 coding DNA: TGTGCCAGCAGCAGCGGGAGCAGTCAAGAGACCCAGTACTTC. It yields the protein CASSSGSSQETQYF.

This clonotype showed up many times. This rearrangement joins TRBV20-1 to TRBJ2-1, with 7 bases matching TRBD2. The V segment lost 0 bases and the J segment 1 base; nucleotides outside the gene matches: 3. The germline gives CDR1 DFQATT, CDR2 SNEGSKA (reference sequence). CDR3 length: 15 amino acids. The CDR3 DNA follows: TGCAGTGCTAGAGATCGGGGGGTGTCCTACAATGAGCAGTTCTTC. Its translation: CSARDRGVSYNEQFF.

This clonotype was counted only a few times. The chain joins TRBV18 to TRBJ1-5; 10 bases line up with TRBD1. The CDR3 has 18 residues. With 6 bases clipped from V and 1 base from J, the junction kept 12 bases outside the gene matches. Germline V gives CDR1 KGHSH, CDR2 LQKENI. Here the CDR3 DNA reads TGTGCCAGCTCTCCAAGGGGACAGGGGTCTTGGAGCAATCAGCCCCAGCATTTT. Its translation is CASSPRGQGSWSNQPQHF.